This paragraph covers one TCR beta chain sequence. Residents of about two dozen US areas, aged roughly 18 to 95 years, made up the participants. Which cohort a participant joined came from the clinical history participants gave. Authors' analysis steps: The authors estimated nucleated cell counts from reference gene primer amplification. Generated by immunoSEQ multiplex PCR, the TCRdb table keeps only in-frame clones and is missing some. The D gene and trimming were derived from the DNA, and the V and J assignments and clone size from that table. The table includes about 400,000 clones, roughly 90% detected once. The source of the sample is a study of blood T cell repertoires in COVID-19. For the study at large: PBMCs, B-cell-depleted T cells, or T cells provided the cDNA or gDNA that made up the material.

The ends were cut back, 1 base at V and 0 bases at J, with 8 bases in the middle. Germline-derived CDR1 and CDR2 are LGHDT and YNNKEL (reference sequence). The CDR3 covers 15 residues. This chain connects TRBV3-1 (or the pseudogene TRBV3-2) to TRBJ2-3; unclear D gene. This TCR derives from a woman aged 25 to 39 who had recovered from COVID-19. The sequencing input was PBMCs or T cells enriched from blood (not recorded which). This CDR3 reads CASSQVPGSTDTQYF. The CDR3 DNA reads as TGTGCCAGCAGCCAAGTTCCAGGCAGCACAGATACGCAGTATTTT.